This entry is about one TCR beta chain. The protocol was immunoSEQ multiplex PCR, while the TCRdb copy is restricted to in-frame clones and leaves out a portion. The data show under 50,000 clones, with 90% to 95% seen just once and around 8.8% held by the top ten. This sample stems from a study of T cell changes during pregnancy in multiple sclerosis. The CDR3 loop spans 14 amino acids. Trimming left V 6 bases short and J 7 bases short, with 18 bases between. In germline, CDR1 is SQVTM, CDR2 ANQGSEA. The genes are TRBV29-1 and TRBJ1-4; D possibly corresponds to TRBD1 (6 bases). The sequencing used CD8+ T cells from peripheral blood mononuclear cells, collected in the third trimester of pregnancy. This TCR came from a female donor with multiple sclerosis, enrolled in a pregnancy study. CDR3 in DNA: TGCAGCGTCCTGACCGACAGAGGGGGTGAAAAACTGTTTTTT. It translates to CSVLTDRGGEKLFF.